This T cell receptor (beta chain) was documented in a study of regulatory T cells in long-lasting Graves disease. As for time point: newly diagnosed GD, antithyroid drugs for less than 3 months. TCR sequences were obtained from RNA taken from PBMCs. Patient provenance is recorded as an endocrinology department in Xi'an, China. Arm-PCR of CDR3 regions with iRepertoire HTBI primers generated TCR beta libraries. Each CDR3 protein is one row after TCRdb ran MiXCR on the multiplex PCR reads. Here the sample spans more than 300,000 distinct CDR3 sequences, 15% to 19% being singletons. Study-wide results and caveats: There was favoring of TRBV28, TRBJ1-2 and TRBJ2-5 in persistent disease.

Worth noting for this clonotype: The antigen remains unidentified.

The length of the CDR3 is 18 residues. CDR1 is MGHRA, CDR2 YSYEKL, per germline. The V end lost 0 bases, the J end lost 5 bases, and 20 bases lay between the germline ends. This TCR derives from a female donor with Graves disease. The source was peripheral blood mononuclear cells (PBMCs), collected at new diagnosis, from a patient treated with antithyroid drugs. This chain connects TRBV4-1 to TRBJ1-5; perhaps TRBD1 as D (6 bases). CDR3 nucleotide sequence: TGCGCCAGCAGCCAAGATTTACTGGACGGGGGCTCCTATCAGCCCCAGCATTTT. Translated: CASSQDLLDGGSYQPQHF.